This T cell receptor (beta chain) is drawn from a study of shared clonotypes between healthy human individuals. V dropped 8 bases and J dropped 7 bases, with 14 bases sitting between them. This CDR3 comprises 13 residues. The germline CDR1 and CDR2 sequences are SNHLY and FYNNEI. Original processing notes: In the immunoSEQ data, sequences were junction-only and lacked quality scores, so filtering differed. Here immunoSEQ multiplex PCR was the method, and the copy in TCRdb shows in-frame clones only, minus some. The V and J calls and clone size come from that table; D and trimming were worked out from the DNA. The table shows roughly 1,500,000 clones, with approximately 98.5% occurring only once. Study donors comprised healthy, HIV-negative adults devoid of recent acute infection or vaccination.

The source material was naive CD4+ T cells sorted from blood. Sample subset: CD45RA+ positively selected. The sequence came from a man aged 25-40 years in good health. The chain couples TRBV2 to TRBJ2-2; no clear D. For the CDR3, the DNA is TGTGCCAGCTATCAAATGCCGGACGGGGAGCTGTTTTTT. Its protein product is CASYQMPDGELFF.